One sample yielded the 2 T cell receptor beta chains listed below, sequenced in a study of T cell responses to AZD1222 COVID-19 vaccine. Clones were read by immunoSEQ multiplex PCR, and TCRdb kept only the in-frame ones, dropping some. Of around 150,000 clones listed, just under 95% are singletons. The material was peripheral blood, obtained on day 0 of AZD1222 vaccination. These receptors all stem from an adult in good health.

The chain has TRBV6-5 and TRBJ1-6, with TRBD1 as a possible D gene (5 bases). With 4 bases removed from V and 10 bases from J, the gap between germline ends came to 14 bases. The length of the CDR3 is 14 residues. CDR1 and CDR2 (germline): MNHEY, SVGAGI. The CDR3 is CASSLQEKRSPLHF. The CDR3 coding sequence is TGTGCCAGCAGTTTACAGGAGAAGCGGTCACCCCTCCACTTT.

This chain joins TRBV15 and TRBJ2-1; the match to TRBD2 covers 15 bases. Trimming removed 2 bases from V and 10 bases from J; junction bases left unmatched: 9. The CDR3 is made up of 17 amino acids. Per germline, CDR1 LNHNV and CDR2 YYDKDF (reference sequence). The CDR3 region is CATSRNPRTSGRGEQFF. In nucleotides, the CDR3 is TGTGCCACCAGCAGAAATCCTAGGACTAGCGGGAGGGGAGAGCAGTTCTTC.